These 19 T cell receptor beta chains came from one sample sequenced in a study of cytomegalovirus exposure and HLA in healthy donors. Some clones are missing from TCRdb's copy, which holds only in-frame ones; the method was immunoSEQ multiplex PCR. The sample has approximately 140,000 clones, 88% seen once. Sequencing used PBMCs. These TCRs come from a woman aged 18-35 years in good health and CMV-seropositive.

This chain connects TRBV2 to TRBJ2-2; no reliable D call. The CDR3 has 13 residues. V gave up 6 bases and J gave up 2 bases, with 7 bases separating them. The germline V gene encodes CDR1 SNHLY and CDR2 FYNNEI. The CDR3 nucleotides are TGTGCCAGCAGCACCTATAACACCGGGGAGCTGTTTTTT. Residues: CASSTYNTGELFF.

This sequence joins TRBV14 and TRBJ2-1, with D perhaps TRBD1 (6 bases). The CDR3 loop spans 11 amino acids. V shed 4 bases and J shed 10 bases, with 8 bases lying between them. The germline gives CDR1 SGHDN, CDR2 FVKESK. The CDR3 sequence: CASSPDREQFF. The CDR3 coding sequence is TGTGCCAGCAGCCCCGACAGGGAGCAGTTCTTC.

This clone was detected only once. The J gene is TRBJ2-6, the V gene TRBV5-4; D possibly corresponds to TRBD1 (6 bases). The CDR3 totals 16 residues. Germline V CDR1 and CDR2: SGHNT, YYREEE (reference sequence). V gave up 0 bases and J gave up 1 base, with 8 bases separating them. CDR3 sequence: CASSLGQVSGANVLTF. The CDR3 DNA sequence: TGTGCCAGCAGCTTGGGACAGGTTTCTGGGGCCAACGTCCTGACTTTC.

J is TRBJ2-3 and V is TRBV27; TRBD2 agrees at 9 bases. CDR1 MNHEY and CDR2 SMNVEV come from the germline V gene (reference sequence). The trim removed 6 bases at V and 0 bases at J, leaving 10 bases unmatched. The CDR3 totals 17 residues. This chain's CDR3 is CASSRLAVRTSTDTQYF. In nucleotides, the CDR3 is TGTGCCAGCAGCCGACTAGCGGTTCGGACTAGCACAGATACGCAGTATTTT.

The chain recombines TRBV11-2 with TRBJ2-1, with 10 positions matching TRBD2. CDR1 and CDR2 (germline): SGHAT, FQNNGV. CDR3 length equals 17 residues. V was clipped by 1 base and J by 6 bases; unmatched bases: 9. The chain's CDR3 is CASSLVSGGSSSNEQFF. CDR3 DNA: TGTGCCAGCAGCTTAGTTAGCGGGGGGTCGTCGTCCAATGAGCAGTTCTTC.

The CDR3 region has the DNA TGCGCCAGCAGCTTGAGAGGTACTAATGAAAAACTGTTTTTT. Residues: CASSLRGTNEKLFF. The rearrangement joins TRBV5-1 to TRBJ1-4; no definite D call. Germline V gene sequence: CDR1 SGHRS, CDR2 YFSETQ. The CDR3 length is 14 residues. Between the trimmed V and J ends, which lost 1 base and 2 bases, there was a span of 6 bases.

The chain carries TRBV19 and TRBJ1-5; 9 bases agree with TRBD1. The CDR3 has 18 amino acids. The J segment lost 0 bases and the V segment lost 4 bases, leaving 10 bases of the junction unmatched. Germline CDR1 LNHDA, CDR2 SQIVND (reference sequence). CDR3 in DNA: TGTGCCAGTAGTACCCCCGGGACAGGGCGTTATAGCAATCAGCCCCAGCATTTT. Amino acid sequence: CASSTPGTGRYSNQPQHF.

V and J are TRBV7-2 and TRBJ2-5, with 10 bases aligning to TRBD2. The CDR3 is 15 amino acids. Germline trimming cut 5 bases from V and 5 bases from J; bases unmatched to any gene: 8. Germline CDR1 reads SGHTA; CDR2 reads FQGNSA. The CDR3 DNA is TGTGCCAGCAGCGTTGCGGGACTAGCGACGGAGACCCAGTACTTC. This gives the protein CASSVAGLATETQYF.

This clone was observed many times. The rearrangement uses TRBV4-1 and TRBJ2-2, with 9 bases that match TRBD2. There are 20 residues in the CDR3. Germline V lookup: CDR1 MGHRA, CDR2 YSYEKL. V was clipped by 0 bases and J by 5 bases; unmatched bases: 16. The CDR3 is CASSQDHFTSGLPGTGELFF. CDR3 bases: TGCGCCAGCAGCCAAGATCACTTTACTAGCGGGCTCCCGGGAACCGGGGAGCTGTTTTTT.

This rearrangement joins TRBV11-3 to TRBJ1-1, with TRBD1 identical over 7 bases. The CDR3 is made up of 12 amino acids. Germline V CDR1 and CDR2: SGHNT, YENEEA. After removal of 5 bases from V and 7 bases from J, the junction contained 4 bases not matched to a gene. CDR3: CASSTRQGEAFF. CDR3 sequence (DNA): TGTGCCAGCAGCACTAGACAGGGTGAAGCTTTCTTT.

The J gene is TRBJ2-1, the V gene TRBV6-5; 11 bases are shared with TRBD2. The CDR3 covers 15 residues. V was clipped by 0 bases and J by 8 bases; unmatched bases: 3. Germline lookup yields CDR1 MNHEY and CDR2 SVGAGI. The CDR3 DNA follows: TGTGCCAGCAGTTACTCGGCACTAGCGGGAGATGAGCAGTTCTTC. This encodes CASSYSALAGDEQFF.

This rearrangement joins TRBV6-1 to TRBJ2-5; 13 bases map to TRBD2. Germline CDR1 and CDR2: MNHNS and SASEGT. CDR3 length equals 13 residues. V lost 10 bases, J lost 5 bases, and 4 bases stayed unmatched. CDR3 sequence (DNA): TGTGCCACCGGGACTAGCGGGATTGAGACCCAGTACTTC. This gives the protein CATGTSGIETQYF.

V is TRBV28 and J is TRBJ2-7, with D perhaps TRBD2 (5 bases). The V end lost 6 bases, the J end lost 2 bases, and 14 bases lay between the germline ends. Germline CDR1 reads MDHEN; CDR2 reads SYDVKM. CDR3 length: 14 residues. CDR3 in DNA: TGTGCCAGCAGCTCCCCGGGAAGCACCTACGAGCAGTACTTC. Translation: CASSSPGSTYEQYF.

The rearrangement links TRBV6-5 to TRBJ1-2; 10 bases align to TRBD1. Germline V gene data show CDR1 as MNHEY and CDR2 as SVGAGI. The CDR3 spans 15 residues. The J segment lost 8 bases and the V segment lost 6 bases, leaving 12 bases of the junction unmatched. The CDR3 spells CASSLNRGTGEGYTF. Here the CDR3 DNA reads TGTGCCAGCAGCCTAAATCGCGGGACAGGGGAGGGCTACACCTTC.

The CDR3 spells CASAGGLRETQYF. In DNA form, the CDR3 reads TGCGCCAGCGCAGGGGGTTTACGGGAGACCCAGTACTTC. V is TRBV5-1 and J is TRBJ2-5, with 7 bases lining up with TRBD1. Germline V lookup: CDR1 SGHRS, CDR2 YFSETQ. The J segment lost 5 bases and the V segment lost 7 bases, leaving 8 bases of the junction unmatched. The CDR3 has 13 residues.

The CDR3 DNA reads as TGTGCCAGTAGTATAGGAGCCAGGGGGCGTTCACCCCTCCACTTT. This gives the protein CASSIGARGRSPLHF. The rearrangement joins TRBV19 to TRBJ1-6; 8 bases are shared with TRBD1. This CDR3 has 15 amino acids. CDR1 is LNHDA and CDR2 is SQIVND in the germline V gene (reference sequence). V gave up 1 base and J gave up 9 bases; unmatched junction bases: 5.

V gene TRBV18 combines with J gene TRBJ1-3, with D perhaps TRBD1 (5 bases). The CDR3 runs to 16 residues. Trimming took 5 bases from V and 0 from J, leaving 14 bases between them. CDR1 and CDR2 (germline): KGHSH, LQKENI. The CDR3 DNA reads as TGTGCCAGCTCATCAGAGACAGTGCTCTCTGGAAACACCATATATTTT. Translating it yields CASSSETVLSGNTIYF.

The CDR3 reads CASSAGLAGGPSTDTQYF. The CDR3 nucleotides are TGTGCCAGCAGCGCAGGACTAGCGGGGGGCCCCTCGACAGATACGCAGTATTTT. The genes are TRBV9 and TRBJ2-3, with TRBD2 matching 14 bases. The CDR3 extends over 18 amino acids. CDR1 is SGDLS and CDR2 is YYNGEE in the germline V gene. The V gene end was trimmed by 3 bases and the J gene end by 3 bases; junction bases not matched to a gene: 9.

The chain recombines TRBV28 with TRBJ2-2, with a possible D match to TRBD1 (6 bases). The CDR3 contains 13 residues. Germline V gene lookup returns CDR1 MDHEN and CDR2 SYDVKM. V dropped 6 bases and J dropped 4 bases, with 9 bases sitting between them. CDR3 loop: CASRSGVTGELFF. DNA of the CDR3: TGTGCCAGCAGGTCAGGGGTCACCGGGGAGCTGTTTTTT. Together with reference TRBV28 and TRBJ2-2, the CDR3 gives the full variable domain: DVKVTQSSRYLVKRTGEKVFLECVQDMDHENMFWYRQDPGLGLRLIYFSYDVKMKEKGDIPEGYSVSREKKERFSLILESASTNQTSMYLCASRSGVTGELFFGEGSRLTVL.